Described below is a single T cell receptor (beta chain) sequence and its context. There are 14 residues in the CDR3. Trimming cost V 3 bases and J 3 bases, with 8 bases left between them. Germline V gives CDR1 SGHVS, CDR2 FNYEAQ. This specimen belongs to a study of control samples from healthy donors and cancer patients. Some clones are missing from TCRdb's copy, which holds only in-frame ones; the method was immunoSEQ multiplex PCR. The sample lists 65,000 to 90,000 clones, over 75% seen once, with over 15% in the top ten. Sample: blood. The chain combines TRBV7-6 with TRBJ2-2; D is undetermined. The receptor's source is a man between 50 and 59 years old in good health. CDR3 sequence: CASSFGRDTGELFF. The CDR3 DNA follows: TGTGCCAGCAGCTTTGGCCGGGACACCGGGGAGCTGTTTTTT.